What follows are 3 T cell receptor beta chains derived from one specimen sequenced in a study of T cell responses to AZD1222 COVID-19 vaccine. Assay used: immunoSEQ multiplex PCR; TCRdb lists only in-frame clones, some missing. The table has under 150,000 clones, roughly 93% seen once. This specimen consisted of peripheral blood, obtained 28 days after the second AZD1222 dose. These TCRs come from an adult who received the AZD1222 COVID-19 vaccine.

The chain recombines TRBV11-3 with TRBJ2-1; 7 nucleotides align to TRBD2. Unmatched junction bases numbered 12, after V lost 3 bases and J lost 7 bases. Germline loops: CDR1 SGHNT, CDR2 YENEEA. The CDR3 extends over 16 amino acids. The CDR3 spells CASSFSGRVPKNEQFF. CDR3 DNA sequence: TGTGCCAGCAGCTTTAGTGGGAGGGTCCCTAAAAATGAGCAGTTCTTC. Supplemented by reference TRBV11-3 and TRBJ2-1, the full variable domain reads EAGVVQSPRYKIIEKKQPVAFWCNPISGHNTLYWYLQNLGQGPELLIRYENEEAVDDSQLPKDRFSAERLKGVDSTLKIQPAELGDSAVYLCASSFSGRVPKNEQFFGPGTRLTVL.

For the CDR3, the DNA is TGCGCCAGCAGCTTAGTGGGGGGCAGAATGAACACTGAAGCTTTCTTT. This sequence encodes CASSLVGGRMNTEAFF. This chain joins TRBV5-1 and TRBJ1-1; possible D gene TRBD1, 6 bases. Trimming left V 2 bases short and J 0 bases short, with 14 bases between. The germline V gene encodes CDR1 SGHRS and CDR2 YFSETQ. This CDR3 contains 16 residues.

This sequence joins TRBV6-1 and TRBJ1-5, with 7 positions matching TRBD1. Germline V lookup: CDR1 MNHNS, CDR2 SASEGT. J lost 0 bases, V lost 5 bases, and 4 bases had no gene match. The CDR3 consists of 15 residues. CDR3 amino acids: CASSPRQGSNQPQHF. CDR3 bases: TGTGCCAGCAGTCCCCGACAGGGTAGCAATCAGCCCCAGCATTTT.